This is a list of T cell receptor beta chains from one sample in a study of cytomegalovirus exposure and HLA in healthy donors. The assay was immunoSEQ multiplex PCR, and TCRdb's table has in-frame clones only and misses some. This repertoire shows roughly 160,000 clones, 80% to 85% found once; its top ten account for 1.2%. Material for sequencing was PBMCs. Receptors were obtained from a boy under 10 years old in good health and CMV-seronegative. Both conserved end residues are part of each CDR3. A D gene is named only where the DNA matches it firmly. Clone size is shown for a subset of rows, as once, few, many or a class of expanded clone.

TRBV7-7,.,.,TRBJ2-5,CASSPRVVRRGEETQYF,TGTGCCAGCAGCCCACGAGTAGTTCGGCGGGGAGAAGAGACCCAGTACTTC
TRBV2,.,TRBD2,TRBJ2-1,CASRRTSGWDNEQFF,TGTGCCAGCAGAAGGACTAGCGGATGGGACAATGAGCAGTTCTTC
TRBV29-1,.,TRBD2,TRBJ2-3,CSVEDPTSGSLGASTDTQYF,TGCAGCGTTGAAGATCCCACTAGCGGGAGTCTCGGAGCTAGCACAGATACGCAGTATTTT
TRBV25-1,.,.,TRBJ1-2,CASSGLQGEGYTF,TGTGCCAGCAGTGGCCTCCAGGGTGAAGGCTACACCTTC
TRBV19,.,.,TRBJ2-1,CASSYTDTREQFF,TGTGCCAGTTCCTACACCGACACCCGAGAGCAGTTCTTC
TRBV29-1,once,TRBD1,TRBJ1-1,CSVTGDRVEAFF,TGCAGCGTCACCGGAGACAGGGTTGAAGCTTTCTTT
TRBV7-8,.,.,TRBJ2-2,CASILTGELFF,TGTGCCAGCATACTGACCGGGGAGCTGTTTTTT
TRBV7-6,.,TRBD1,TRBJ2-3,CASSLGDRATDTQYF,TGTGCCAGCAGCTTAGGGGACAGGGCTACAGATACGCAGTATTTT
TRBV2,few,TRBD1,TRBJ1-1,CASRNTGDPEAFF,TGTGCCAGCAGGAATACAGGGGATCCTGAAGCTTTCTTT
TRBV5-1,.,TRBD2,TRBJ2-1,CASSLAGSTEREVQFF,TGCGCCAGCAGCTTGGCCGGGTCGACCGAGCGGGAAGTTCAGTTCTTC
TRBV4-3,.,TRBD2,TRBJ2-7,CASSQGLAGLYEQYF,TGCGCCAGCAGCCAAGGTCTAGCGGGTCTCTACGAGCAGTACTTC
TRBV6-5,.,.,TRBJ1-1,CASSYNSDTEAFF,TGTGCCAGCAGTTATAATTCGGACACTGAAGCTTTCTTT
TRBV7-9,.,.,TRBJ2-5,CASSLQETQYF,TGTGCCAGCAGCCTTCAAGAGACCCAGTACTTC
TRBV18,.,.,TRBJ2-7,CASSPREGGVSYEQYF,TGTGCCAGCTCCCCCCGCGAAGGCGGGGTCTCCTACGAGCAGTACTTC
TRBV20-1,few,.,TRBJ1-1,CSAGSVTEAFF,TGCAGTGCCGGGTCGGTCACTGAAGCTTTCTTT
TRBV5-8,once,.,TRBJ2-5,CASSLGSGLQETQYF,TGTGCCAGCAGCTTAGGTAGCGGCCTTCAAGAGACCCAGTACTTC
TRBV5-1,.,.,TRBJ2-7,CASSSHSGRVSYEQYF,TGCGCCAGCAGCTCTCATAGCGGACGTGTCTCCTACGAGCAGTACTTC
TRBV7-2,.,TRBD1,TRBJ1-5,CASSGQGNSNQPQHF,TGTGCCAGCAGCGGACAGGGGAATAGCAATCAGCCCCAGCATTTT
TRBV6-1,.,TRBD1,TRBJ1-5,CASSGETGRNQPQHF,TGTGCCAGCAGTGGAGAGACAGGGAGAAATCAGCCCCAGCATTTT
TRBV6-6,.,TRBD1,TRBJ1-4,CASSYSPRDRGEKLFF,TGTGCCAGCAGTTACTCGCCCCGGGACAGAGGGGAAAAACTGTTTTTT
TRBV7-2,.,.,TRBJ2-5,CASSFSQRSGETQYF,TGTGCCAGCAGCTTTTCCCAGCGGTCGGGTGAGACCCAGTACTTC
TRBV29-1,.,.,TRBJ2-7,CSVEDSGMEEQYF,TGCAGCGTCGAAGATAGCGGCATGGAAGAGCAGTACTTC
TRBV6-5,.,TRBD1,TRBJ1-2,CASSHDRVGGYTF,TGTGCCAGCAGCCACGACAGGGTCGGTGGCTACACCTTC
TRBV11-3,.,.,TRBJ2-7,CASSSRDNTEQYF,TGTGCCAGCAGCTCCCGGGACAACACTGAGCAGTACTTC
TRBV9,.,TRBD1,TRBJ1-3,CASSVTGSSGNTIYF,TGTGCCAGCAGCGTGACAGGGTCCTCTGGAAACACCATATATTTT
TRBV6-6,.,.,TRBJ1-1,CASNLLGRGTEAFF,TGTGCCAGCAACCTCCTCGGGAGGGGCACTGAAGCTTTCTTT
TRBV5-1,.,TRBD1,TRBJ1-1,CASNLRQGARGNTEAFF,TGCGCCAGCAACCTCCGACAGGGGGCGCGGGGGAACACTGAAGCTTTCTTT
TRBV5-6,.,TRBD2,TRBJ2-2,CASSFGAGWNTGELFF,TGTGCCAGCAGCTTCGGAGCGGGATGGAACACCGGGGAGCTGTTTTTT
TRBV14,few,TRBD2,TRBJ2-3,CASSQLGASGITDTQYF,TGTGCCAGCAGCCAACTCGGGGCTAGCGGGATCACAGATACGCAGTATTTT
TRBV2,.,TRBD1,TRBJ2-2,CASRPDRVKGGELFF,TGTGCCAGCAGACCCGACAGGGTAAAGGGCGGGGAGCTGTTTTTT
TRBV6-4,.,TRBD1,TRBJ2-3,CASSVGTGSTDTQYF,TGTGCCAGCAGTGTAGGGACAGGGTCGACAGATACGCAGTATTTT
TRBV7-8,.,TRBD2,TRBJ2-1,CASSLEASGEIYNEQFF,TGTGCCAGCAGCTTAGAGGCTAGCGGGGAGATCTACAATGAGCAGTTCTTC
TRBV19,few,.,TRBJ1-6,CASSERVGNSPLHF,TGTGCCAGTAGTGAGAGGGTTGGGAATTCACCCCTCCACTTT
TRBV19,once,.,TRBJ2-7,CASSLGRSYEQYF,TGTGCCAGTAGTCTAGGCAGATCCTACGAGCAGTACTTC
TRBV6-1,once,TRBD1,TRBJ1-4,CASSEVLQGGEKLFF,TGTGCCAGCAGTGAAGTTTTGCAGGGGGGCGAAAAACTGTTTTTT
TRBV7-2,.,.,TRBJ2-5,CASSLVGGQETQYF,TGTGCCAGCAGCTTAGTCGGGGGCCAAGAGACCCAGTACTTC
TRBV7-9,once,TRBD1,TRBJ1-1,CASNLGQHPEAFF,TGTGCCAGCAACCTGGGACAGCACCCTGAAGCTTTCTTT
TRBV5-1,.,TRBD2,TRBJ2-2,CASSSAGENTGELFF,TGCGCCAGCAGCTCAGCGGGGGAGAACACCGGGGAGCTGTTTTTT
TRBV7-9,few,.,TRBJ2-2,CASSLDLSGELFF,TGTGCCAGCAGCCTCGACTTAAGCGGGGAGCTGTTTTTT
TRBV18,once,.,TRBJ1-1,CASSLQGGTEAFF,TGTGCCAGCTCACTACAGGGAGGGACTGAAGCTTTCTTT